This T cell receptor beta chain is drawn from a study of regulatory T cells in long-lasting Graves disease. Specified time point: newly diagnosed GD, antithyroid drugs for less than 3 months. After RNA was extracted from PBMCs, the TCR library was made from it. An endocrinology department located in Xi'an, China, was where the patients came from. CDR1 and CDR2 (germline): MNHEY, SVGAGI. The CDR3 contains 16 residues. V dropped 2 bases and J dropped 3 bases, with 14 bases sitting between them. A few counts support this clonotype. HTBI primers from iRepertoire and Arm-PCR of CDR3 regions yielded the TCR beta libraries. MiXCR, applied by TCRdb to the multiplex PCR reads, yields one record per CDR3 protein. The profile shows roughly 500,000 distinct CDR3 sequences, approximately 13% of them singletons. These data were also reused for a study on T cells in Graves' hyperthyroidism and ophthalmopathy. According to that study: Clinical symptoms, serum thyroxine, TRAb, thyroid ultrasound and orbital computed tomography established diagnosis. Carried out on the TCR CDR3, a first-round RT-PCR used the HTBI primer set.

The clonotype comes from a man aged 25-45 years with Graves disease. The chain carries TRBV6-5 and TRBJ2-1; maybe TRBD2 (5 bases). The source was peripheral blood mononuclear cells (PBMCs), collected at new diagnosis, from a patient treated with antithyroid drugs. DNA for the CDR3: TGTGCCAGCAGTTACGACGGACGGCGGGTCTACAATGAGCAGTTCTTC. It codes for CASSYDGRRVYNEQFF.